Below are 24 T cell receptor beta chains sequenced from a single sample in a study of T cell changes during pregnancy in multiple sclerosis. Generated by immunoSEQ multiplex PCR, the TCRdb table keeps only in-frame clones and is missing some. The sample consists of 77,000 or so clones, around 93% of them appearing once. Sequencing was performed on peripheral blood, taken in the second trimester of pregnancy. All receptors come from a female donor in good health, enrolled as a control in a pregnancy study.

CDR3 amino acids: CASSDYGRLDTF. The CDR3 DNA sequence: TGTGCCAGCAGTGATTACGGCCGCCTAGACACCTTC. The chain uses TRBV6-1 and TRBJ1-2, with D hard to call. CDR1 MNHNS and CDR2 SASEGT come from the germline V gene. V was shortened by 3 bases and J by 12 bases, with 14 bases between the two germline ends. CDR3 length: 12 amino acids.

In its sample, this clone was seen once. This sequence joins TRBV30 and TRBJ1-1, with 9 bases lining up with TRBD1. The trim removed 5 bases at V and 3 bases at J, leaving 13 bases unmatched. The germline V gene has CDR1 GTSNPN and CDR2 SVGIG (reference sequence). The CDR3 loop spans 16 amino acids. The CDR3 DNA follows: TGTGCCTGGCAGCCGGGACAGGGTATCGGGTACACTGAAGCTTTCTTT. Translation: CAWQPGQGIGYTEAFF. Together with reference TRBV30 and TRBJ1-1, the CDR3 gives the full variable domain: SQTIHQWPATLVQPVGSPLSLECTVEGTSNPNLYWYRQAAGRGLQLLFYSVGIGQISSEVPQNLSASRPQDRQFILSSKKLLLSDSGFYLCAWQPGQGIGYTEAFFGQGTRLTVV.

This clone was seen once. V gene TRBV7-9 combines with J gene TRBJ2-3, with a weak D call TRBD2 (6 bases). Trimming removed 5 bases from V and 0 bases from J, with 12 bases in between. Germline assignment: CDR1 SEHNR and CDR2 FQNEAQ (reference sequence). The CDR3 extends over 15 amino acids. As DNA, the CDR3 is TGTGCCAGCAGCGGGGAGGTTTCTAGCACAGATACGCAGTATTTT. It specifies CASSGEVSSTDTQYF.

The chain joins TRBV10-3 to TRBJ1-2; 8 bases match TRBD1. The CDR3 contains 19 residues. In germline, CDR1 is ENHRY, CDR2 SYGVKD. V shed 1 base and J 6 bases; nucleotides not matched to a gene: 19. In DNA, the CDR3 is TGTGCCATCAGTGAGTTCGCCGGCGCAGGGGGCTTTATTCGCCATGGCTACACCTTC. Its protein is CAISEFAGAGGFIRHGYTF.

The V call is TRBV11-2, the J call TRBJ1-1; D is perhaps TRBD1 (5 bases). Germline V lookup: CDR1 SGHAT, CDR2 FQNNGV. Trimming stripped 0 bases from V and 1 base from J, with 9 bases between. This CDR3 is 15 amino acids long. The CDR3: CASSLDGHPNTEAFF. In DNA, the CDR3 is TGTGCCAGCAGCTTAGACGGACATCCGAACACTGAAGCTTTCTTT. Combining the CDR3 with reference TRBV11-2 and TRBJ1-1 gives the whole variable domain EAGVAQSPRYKIIEKRQSVAFWCNPISGHATLYWYQQILGQGPKLLIQFQNNGVVDDSQLPKDRFSAERLKGVDSTLKIQPAKLEDSAVYLCASSLDGHPNTEAFFGQGTRLTVV.

This sequence joins TRBV10-3 and TRBJ1-2; D gene ambiguous. Trimming stripped 4 bases from V and 4 bases from J, with 16 bases between. Per germline, CDR1 ENHRY and CDR2 SYGVKD. CDR3 size: 15 residues. In DNA form, the CDR3 reads TGTGCCATCAGTGGGGAGGGAAGGTTCGTCTATGGCTACACCTTC. Translation gives CAISGEGRFVYGYTF.

The chain is built from TRBV25-1 and TRBJ2-1, with TRBD2 as a possible D gene (6 bases). The germline V and J ends were trimmed by 3 bases and 7 bases, with 19 bases remaining between them. This CDR3 has 16 residues. Per germline, CDR1 MGHDK and CDR2 SYGVNS. The CDR3 is CASSEGPGGTGNEQFF. The CDR3 region has the DNA TGTGCCAGCAGTGAGGGACCCGGGGGTACTGGGAATGAGCAGTTCTTC.

Written as DNA, the CDR3 is TGTGCCAGCAGCTTATCCGGAGCTGGCTACACCTTC. It specifies CASSLSGAGYTF. The rearrangement uses TRBV5-5 and TRBJ1-2; D is uncertain. Germline V gene data show CDR1 as SGHKS and CDR2 as YYEKEE (reference sequence). V lost 2 bases and J 7 bases, leaving 9 bases between the germline ends. The CDR3 covers 12 residues.

CDR3 in amino acids: CASGLGRELNTEAFF. CDR3 sequence (DNA): TGTGCTAGTGGTTTGGGCAGGGAATTGAACACTGAAGCTTTCTTT. V usage is TRBV12-5 and J usage is TRBJ1-1; tentative D call: TRBD1 (5 bases). CDR1 LGHNT and CDR2 FRNRAP come from the germline V gene. Between the trimmed V and J ends, which lost 1 base and 0 bases, there was a span of 9 bases. The CDR3 runs 15 residues.

The chain combines TRBV9 with TRBJ2-2; 7 bases line up with TRBD1. CDR3 length: 15 amino acids. CDR1 and CDR2 from the germline V gene are SGDLS and YYNGEE. After removal of 3 bases from V and 1 base from J, the junction contained 3 bases not matched to a gene. This CDR3 reads CASSAGQRNTGELFF. Here the CDR3 DNA reads TGTGCCAGCAGCGCGGGACAGAGGAACACCGGGGAGCTGTTTTTT. Full variable domain (rest looked up from reference TRBV9 and TRBJ2-2): DSGVTQTPKHLITATGQRVTLRCSPRSGDLSVYWYQQSLDQGLQFLIQYYNGEERAKGNILERFSAQQFPDLHSELNLSSLELGDSALYFCASSAGQRNTGELFFGEGSRLTVL.

The chain couples TRBV15 to TRBJ2-3; the D gene is possibly TRBD1 (5 bases). From germline, CDR1 is LNHNV and CDR2 YYDKDF (reference sequence). This CDR3 has 15 residues. Deletions cut 7 bases from V and 3 bases from J, with 17 bases between. The CDR3 here is CATTPILGVTDTQYF. The CDR3 coding sequence is TGTGCCACCACCCCCATTTTAGGGGTAACAGATACGCAGTATTTT.

The genes are TRBV11-3 and TRBJ2-7; D may be TRBD1 (5 bases). CDR1 and CDR2 from the germline V gene are SGHNT and YENEEA. V lost 2 bases and J 5 bases, leaving 13 bases between the germline ends. The CDR3 has 14 amino acids. CDR3 in amino acids: CASSLSAGWNEQYF. The CDR3 coding sequence is TGTGCCAGCAGCTTAAGTGCAGGGTGGAACGAGCAGTACTTC.

This sequence joins TRBV15 and TRBJ2-7; possibly TRBD2 for D (6 bases). Germline values: CDR1 LNHNV, CDR2 YYDKDF (reference sequence). The CDR3 spans 14 residues. Trimming stripped 0 bases from V and 3 bases from J, with 9 bases between. The CDR3 here is CATSRDLGGYEQYF. The DNA for the CDR3 is TGTGCCACCAGCAGAGATTTGGGGGGCTACGAGCAGTACTTC. Variable domain in full (rest from reference TRBV15 and TRBJ2-7): DAMVIQNPRYQVTQFGKPVTLSCSQTLNHNVMYWYQQKSSQAPKLLFHYYDKDFNNEADTPDNFQSRRPNTSFCFLDIRSPGLGDTAMYLCATSRDLGGYEQYFGPGTRLTVT.

This chain joins TRBV29-1 and TRBJ1-1; 7 nucleotides match TRBD1. This CDR3 has 14 residues. Germline trimming cut 6 bases from V and 1 base from J; bases unmatched to any gene: 8. Germline V gene sequence: CDR1 SQVTM, CDR2 ANQGSEA. In nucleotides, the CDR3 is TGCAGCGTCTACCGGGACAGTACGAACACTGAAGCTTTCTTT. This gives the protein CSVYRDSTNTEAFF. The full variable domain, rest sourced from reference TRBV29-1 and TRBJ1-1, is SAVISQKPSRDICQRGTSLTIQCQVDSQVTMMFWYRQQPGQSLTLIATANQGSEATYESGFVIDKFPISRPNLTFSTLTVSNMSPEDSSIYLCSVYRDSTNTEAFFGQGTRLTVV.

The J gene is TRBJ1-1, the V gene TRBV7-2, with unresolved D. Per the germline V gene, CDR1 is SGHTA and CDR2 is FQGNSA. The CDR3 is 13 residues long. V lost 5 bases, J lost 6 bases, and 13 bases lay in between. The CDR3 region has the DNA TGTGCCAGCAGCGGTCCCACTCTAGCTGAAGCTTTCTTT. Encoded protein: CASSGPTLAEAFF. Filled out from reference TRBV7-2 and TRBJ1-1, the complete variable domain reads GAGVSQSPSNKVTEKGKDVELRCDPISGHTALYWYRQSLGQGLEFLIYFQGNSAPDKSGLPSDRFSAERTGGSVSTLTIQRTQQEDSAVYLCASSGPTLAEAFFGQGTRLTVV.

The genes are TRBV30 and TRBJ1-4; D is undetermined. V was cut by 2 bases and J by 12 bases, with 13 bases left in between. Germline CDR1 reads GTSNPN; CDR2 reads SVGIG (reference sequence). CDR3 length: 12 residues. For the CDR3, the DNA is TGTGCCTGGAGTAATATACGGGAGGAACTGTTTTTT. This codes for CAWSNIREELFF. Full variable domain (rest looked up from reference TRBV30 and TRBJ1-4): SQTIHQWPATLVQPVGSPLSLECTVEGTSNPNLYWYRQAAGRGLQLLFYSVGIGQISSEVPQNLSASRPQDRQFILSSKKLLLSDSGFYLCAWSNIREELFFGSGTQLSVL.

J is TRBJ1-5 and V is TRBV12-5, with D hard to call. This CDR3 contains 13 residues. Germline V gene sequence: CDR1 LGHNT, CDR2 FRNRAP. V was pared by 5 bases and J by 6 bases, with 11 bases between. CDR3 in amino acids: CASGLDRSQPQHF. The CDR3 DNA reads TGTGCTAGTGGTCTCGATCGGTCTCAGCCCCAGCATTTT.

J is TRBJ2-7 and V is TRBV14, with TRBD2 matching over 13 bases. This CDR3 contains 18 residues. V shed 5 bases and J 4 bases; nucleotides not matched to a gene: 14. The V gene's germline CDR1 is SGHDN and CDR2 FVKESK. CDR3 sequence (DNA): TGTGCCAGCAGCTTACGCATCACTAGCGGGGGGGCTGGATACGAGCAGTACTTC. It yields the protein CASSLRITSGGAGYEQYF.

The chain carries TRBV4-3 and TRBJ2-3, with TRBD1 as a possible D gene (5 bases). The ends were cut back, 8 bases at V and 4 bases at J, with 28 bases in the middle. The CDR3 totals 18 residues. CDR1 and CDR2 from the germline V gene are LGHNA and YSLEER. CDR3 DNA sequence: TGCGCCAGCCAAAGGAACCAGGGTGGAATAGTCGACGCAGATACGCAGTATTTT. Its protein is CASQRNQGGIVDADTQYF.

The sample holds one count of this clone. The chain uses TRBV4-3 and TRBJ2-4; 8 bases line up with TRBD2. J gave up 0 bases and V 0 bases, and 4 bases lay outside the gene matches. Per germline, CDR1 LGHNA and CDR2 YSLEER. The CDR3 is made up of 17 amino acids. This CDR3 is CASSQDRAGGAKNIQYF. CDR3 nucleotide sequence: TGCGCCAGCAGCCAAGATCGGGCGGGGGGAGCCAAAAACATTCAGTACTTC.

This clone was picked up one time. This rearrangement joins TRBV18 to TRBJ2-7; 10 positions agree with TRBD1. Trimming removed 2 bases from V and 3 bases from J; junction bases left unmatched: 7. Germline CDR1 reads KGHSH; CDR2 reads LQKENI. This CDR3 comprises 16 residues. The CDR3, as DNA: TGTGCCAGCTCACCAGCCGGGACAGGGGTTAGCTACGAGCAGTACTTC. Protein sequence: CASSPAGTGVSYEQYF.

CDR3 sequence (DNA): TGTGCTAGTGGTCCGGGACAGAACACTGAAGCTTTCTTT. It translates to CASGPGQNTEAFF. The chain couples TRBV12-5 to TRBJ1-1; D possibly corresponds to TRBD1 (6 bases). Trimming took 5 bases from V and 1 from J, leaving 8 bases between them. Germline lookup yields CDR1 LGHNT and CDR2 FRNRAP. The CDR3 runs 13 residues.

This clone was picked up one time. The chain combines TRBV6-1 with TRBJ2-5; maybe TRBD2 (6 bases). CDR3 length: 13 amino acids. Germline loops: CDR1 MNHNS, CDR2 SASEGT. Between the trimmed V and J ends, which lost 8 bases and 3 bases, there was a span of 13 bases. Here the CDR3 reads CASERDSEETQYF. CDR3 sequence (DNA): TGTGCCAGCGAACGGGACTCGGAAGAGACCCAGTACTTC.

The chain has TRBV7-9 and TRBJ1-1; maybe TRBD1 (6 bases). The germline V gene encodes CDR1 SEHNR and CDR2 FQNEAQ (reference sequence). CDR3 length equals 14 residues. Trimming removed 5 bases from V and 0 bases from J, with 10 bases in between. The CDR3 spells CASSADSMNTEAFF. CDR3 nucleotides: TGTGCCAGCAGCGCGGACAGCATGAACACTGAAGCTTTCTTT.